Sequencing of this T cell receptor (beta chain) was carried out in a study of cytomegalovirus exposure and HLA in healthy donors. Whole-study findings and limits: Investigators reported 150 to 200 TCR beta chains as tied to cytomegalovirus. Rare TCR sequences dominated, though some public TCRs recurred in many donors. Diagnosis of cytomegalovirus status made by the classifier reportedly showed high specificity and sensitivity.

A word on this clone: Its antigen is unidentified.

TCRdb keeps only in-frame clones here, not all; method: immunoSEQ multiplex PCR. Among about 140,000 clones listed, 88% were seen once. Germline lookup yields CDR1 PRHDT and CDR2 FYEKMQ (reference sequence). The V end lost 2 bases, the J end lost 6 bases, and 5 bases lay between the germline ends. The CDR3 has 12 amino acids. The sequenced material came from PBMCs. The source is a woman aged 18-29 years in good health and CMV-seropositive. V is TRBV13 and J is TRBJ1-5, with D unresolved. The CDR3 region has the DNA TGTGCCAGCAGCTTATCCGGTCAGCCCCAGCATTTT. It encodes CASSLSGQPQHF.